This record looks at one TCR beta chain sequence and its context. As the sequencing template, cDNA was produced by extracting RNA and reverse transcribing it. Method: immunoSEQ multiplex PCR; TCRdb's copy keeps in-frame clones and lacks some. The sample records some 150,000 clones, 58% being singletons. This record belongs to a study of CD8+ T cells in alopecia areata. Treatment specified: oral pan-JAK inhibitor, 5-10 mg twice daily. The ends were cut back, 7 bases at V and 2 bases at J, with 11 bases in the middle. Germline V lookup: CDR1 MNHEY, CDR2 SVGAGI. This CDR3 contains 14 residues. The sequence was collected from a human donor with alopecia areata. Sample: CD4+ T cells sorted from blood, taken around week 55, from a patient treated with tofacitinib. The rearrangement joins TRBV6-5 to TRBJ1-4; no definite D call. CDR3 amino acids: CASKKGTTNEKLFF. The CDR3 nucleotides read TGTGCCAGCAAGAAGGGAACTACTAATGAAAAACTGTTTTTT.